One and the same sample provided the 4 T cell receptor beta chains below, sequenced in a study of shared clonotypes between healthy human individuals. Only in-frame clones appear in the TCRdb table, and some are missing; sequencing was by immunoSEQ multiplex PCR. Of some 530,000 clones in the sample, roughly 80% were seen once. The sample comprised PBMCs. The receptors here all came from a woman between 40 and 55 years old in good health. Some clones in this sample may be carry-over from other donors' samples.

This chain joins TRBV10-3 and TRBJ2-7; tentatively, D is TRBD2 (5 bases). Germline loops: CDR1 ENHRY, CDR2 SYGVKD. The CDR3 covers 13 residues. The V end lost 5 bases, the J end lost 4 bases, and 12 bases lay between the germline ends. CDR3 sequence: CAISRAEGYEQYF. CDR3 bases: TGTGCCATCAGTCGGGCCGAGGGATACGAGCAGTACTTC.

The CDR3 loop is CASSFRMRTEQAEQYF. The CDR3 region has the DNA TGTGCCAGCAGTTTTAGGATGAGGACGGAGCAGGCCGAGCAGTACTTC. The rearrangement links TRBV27 to TRBJ2-7; D gene uncertain. CDR1 is MNHEY, CDR2 SMNVEV, per germline (reference sequence). The CDR3 loop spans 16 amino acids. V dropped 3 bases and J dropped 6 bases, with 21 bases sitting between them.

The chain combines TRBV28 with TRBJ2-4, with 9 bases matching TRBD2. V trimming: 6 bases; J trimming: 2 bases; junction bases outside the gene matches: 8. The CDR3 is 16 amino acids. Germline CDR1 MDHEN, CDR2 SYDVKM. The CDR3 protein is CASRGLAGRSKNIQYF. In nucleotides, the CDR3 is TGTGCCAGCAGGGGCCTAGCGGGAAGGTCCAAAAACATTCAGTACTTC.

As for this clone: With only one base between it and a far larger clone, this is likely a read error. This chain joins TRBV5-1 and TRBJ1-3, with a weak D call TRBD1 (5 bases). Deletions cut 4 bases from V and 5 bases from J, with 13 bases between. Germline V gives CDR1 SGHRS, CDR2 YFSETQ. This CDR3 comprises 14 residues. This chain's CDR3 is CASSDGGDRNTIYF. CDR3 coding DNA: TGCGCCAGCAGCGACGGGGGAGATAGAAACACCATATATTTT.